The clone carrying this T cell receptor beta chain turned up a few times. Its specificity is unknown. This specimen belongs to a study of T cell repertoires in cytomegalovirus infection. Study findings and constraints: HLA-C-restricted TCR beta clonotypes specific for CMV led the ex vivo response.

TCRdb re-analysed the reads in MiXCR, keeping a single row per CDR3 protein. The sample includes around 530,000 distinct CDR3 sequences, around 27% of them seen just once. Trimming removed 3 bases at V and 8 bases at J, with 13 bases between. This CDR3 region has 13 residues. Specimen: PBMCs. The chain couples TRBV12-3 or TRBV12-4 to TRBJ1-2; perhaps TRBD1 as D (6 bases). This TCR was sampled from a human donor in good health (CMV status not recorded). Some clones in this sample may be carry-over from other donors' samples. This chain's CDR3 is CASSLRGAWGYTF. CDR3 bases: TGTGCCAGCAGTTTGAGGGGGGCTTGGGGCTACACCTTC.